This T cell receptor beta chain was identified during a study of yellow fever vaccine responses in identical twins. There are 16 residues in the CDR3. Germline CDR1 is SEHNR and CDR2 is FQNEAQ (reference sequence). J was trimmed by 5 bases and V by 5 bases; bases with no gene match: 15. TCRdb processed the RT-PCR reads anew with MiXCR; each CDR3 protein has one entry. In the table there are roughly 3,600 distinct CDR3 sequences, about 86% of which are singletons. Findings and caveats of the study: The T cell response to vaccination in identical twins was reportedly partly convergent and partly personalized.

Remarks on this clonotype: The antigen is undetermined.

The source material was T cells from blood (PBMCs), unsorted or a sorted subset (not recorded which), sampled before or after yellow fever vaccination (not recorded which). The TCR originated in a woman aged 18-35 years who received the yellow fever vaccine. The chain employs TRBV7-9 and TRBJ2-7; 7 bases map to TRBD1. Here the CDR3 DNA reads TGTGCCAGCAGCCCAATCGACAGGGCCCTCGGGCACGAGCAGTACTTC. Translated, it gives CASSPIDRALGHEQYF. Full variable domain (outside the CDR3, taken from reference TRBV7-9 and TRBJ2-7): DTGVSQNPRHKITKRGQNVTFRCDPISEHNRLYWYRQTLGQGPEFLTYFQNEAQLEKSRLLSDRFSAERPKGSFSTLEIQRTEQGDSAMYLCASSPIDRALGHEQYFGPGTRLTVT.